The 11 T cell receptor beta chains presented below share a single source sample, sequenced in a study of blood T cell repertoires in COVID-19. TCRdb's table, derived via immunoSEQ multiplex PCR, lists solely in-frame clones and lacks some. The sample lists a few hundred thousand clones, 83% occurring once. Sequenced input: peripheral blood. These TCRs come from a man aged 55 to 69 who had recovered from COVID-19.

The rearrangement links TRBV6-6 to TRBJ2-3; D ambiguous. Germline V gives CDR1 MNHNY, CDR2 SVGAGI (reference sequence). The germline V and J ends were trimmed by 8 bases and 1 base, with 7 bases remaining between them. This CDR3 is built from 12 residues. The CDR3 spells CASRLGTDTQYF. CDR3 DNA: TGTGCCAGCCGACTCGGCACAGATACGCAGTATTTT.

This clone was seen only once. The chain's CDR3 is CASSYRGGDGYTF. The CDR3 nucleotides read TGTGCCAGCAGCTACAGGGGAGGGGATGGCTACACCTTC. V and J are TRBV6-5 and TRBJ1-2, with TRBD1 matching over 7 bases. Losses at the gene ends were 6 bases for V and 6 bases for J; bases not matched to a gene: 7. CDR1 MNHEY and CDR2 SVGAGI come from the germline V gene. CDR3 length: 13 amino acids.

This clone was observed a single time. The chain uses TRBV20-1 and TRBJ1-6; D not resolved. Trimming took off 3 bases at V and 7 bases at J, with 19 bases between the two ends. The CDR3 contains 16 residues. Germline CDR1 and CDR2: DFQATT and SNEGSKA (reference sequence). DNA for the CDR3: TGCAGTGCTAGTCTGGAGGGCAGCGTCCGGAATTCACCCCTCCACTTT. Residues: CSASLEGSVRNSPLHF.

The CDR3 nucleotides are TGTGCCAGCAGCCAAGAGAGGGGGGGACTAGCGGGATCCGGGGAGCTGTTTTTT. Its protein product is CASSQERGGLAGSGELFF. The rearrangement links TRBV3-1 (or the pseudogene TRBV3-2) to TRBJ2-2; 13 positions match TRBD2. V was clipped by 0 bases and J by 6 bases; unmatched bases: 7. This CDR3 is 18 amino acids long. Germline V gene lookup returns CDR1 LGHDT and CDR2 YNNKEL (reference sequence).

The chain's CDR3 is CASSSGGSSYEQYF. CDR3 DNA: TGTGCCAGCAGCTCTGGGGGGAGCTCCTACGAGCAGTACTTC. This chain uses TRBV7-2 with TRBJ2-7; D might be TRBD2 (6 bases). Germline CDR1 is SGHTA and CDR2 is FQGNSA. The CDR3 spans 14 residues. V was clipped by 4 bases and J by 0 bases, with 10 bases between them. Full variable domain (remainder filled in from reference TRBV7-2 and TRBJ2-7): GAGVSQSPSNKVTEKGKDVELRCDPISGHTALYWYRQSLGQGLEFLIYFQGNSAPDKSGLPSDRFSAERTGGSVSTLTIQRTQQEDSAVYLCASSSGGSSYEQYFGPGTRLTVT.

This sequence joins TRBV5-1 and TRBJ1-2; the D gene is possibly TRBD1 (6 bases). Germline CDR1 is SGHRS and CDR2 is YFSETQ. V was shortened by 4 bases and J by 8 bases, with 18 bases between the two germline ends. The CDR3 length is 14 residues. The CDR3 region has the DNA TGCGCCAGCAGCAAACAAGACTACAGGGACGGCTACACCTTC. It encodes CASSKQDYRDGYTF.

The chain employs TRBV4-2 and TRBJ2-2; TRBD2 aligns across 11 bases. The V gene end was trimmed by 1 base and the J gene end by 6 bases; junction bases not matched to a gene: 4. The CDR3 contains 16 residues. CDR1 is LGHNA, CDR2 YNFKEQ, per germline. The CDR3 here is CASSQVAGGAAGELFF. The CDR3 bases are TGTGCCAGCAGCCAAGTAGCGGGAGGGGCGGCCGGGGAGCTGTTTTTT.

The chain recombines TRBV27 with TRBJ2-7, with TRBD1 matching 7 bases. This CDR3 is 12 amino acids long. With V trimmed by 8 bases and J by 0 bases, 1 base remained unmatched. CDR1 is MNHEY and CDR2 is SMNVEV in the germline V gene (reference sequence). CDR3 in amino acids: CASWDSSYEQYF. The CDR3 DNA reads as TGTGCCAGCTGGGACAGCTCCTACGAGCAGTACTTC.

The chain's CDR3 is CAWSASARGYTF. The CDR3 bases are TGTGCCTGGAGTGCGAGCGCGCGGGGCTACACCTTC. This chain links TRBV30 with TRBJ1-2; no clear D gene. The CDR3 sequence is 12 residues long. The V end lost 1 base, the J end lost 8 bases, and 11 bases lay between the germline ends. The germline CDR1 and CDR2 sequences are GTSNPN and SVGIG (reference sequence).

This clone was seen a single time. The chain carries TRBV18 and TRBJ1-1; 7 bases align to TRBD1. Per the germline V gene, CDR1 is KGHSH and CDR2 is LQKENI. Germline trimming cut 1 base from V and 1 base from J; bases unmatched to any gene: 9. This CDR3 region has 17 residues. The CDR3 region has the DNA TGTGCCAGCTCACCACAGCGACAGGGATGGGGGAACACTGAAGCTTTCTTT. Translation: CASSPQRQGWGNTEAFF.

V is TRBV27 and J is TRBJ2-7; 7 positions agree with TRBD1. CDR3 length equals 13 residues. Germline V CDR1 and CDR2: MNHEY, SMNVEV (reference sequence). V gave up 7 bases and J gave up 8 bases; unmatched junction bases: 11. The CDR3 bases are TGTGCCAGCACTTCGACGGGACAGAAGAAGCAGTACTTC. Protein: CASTSTGQKKQYF.